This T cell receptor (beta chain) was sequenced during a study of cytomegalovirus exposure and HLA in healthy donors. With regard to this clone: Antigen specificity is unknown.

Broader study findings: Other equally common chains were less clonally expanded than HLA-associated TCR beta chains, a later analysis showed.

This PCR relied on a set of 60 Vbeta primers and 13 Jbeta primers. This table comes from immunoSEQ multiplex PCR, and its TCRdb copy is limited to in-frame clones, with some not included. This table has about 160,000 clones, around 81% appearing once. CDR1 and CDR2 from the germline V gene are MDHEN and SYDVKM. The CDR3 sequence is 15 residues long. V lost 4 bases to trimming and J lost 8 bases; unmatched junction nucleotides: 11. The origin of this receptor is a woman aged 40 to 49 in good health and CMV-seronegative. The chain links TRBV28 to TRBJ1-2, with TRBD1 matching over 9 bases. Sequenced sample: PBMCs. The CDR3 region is CASSWTGVRTVGYTF. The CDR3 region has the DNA TGTGCCAGCAGTTGGACAGGGGTACGGACGGTAGGCTACACCTTC.